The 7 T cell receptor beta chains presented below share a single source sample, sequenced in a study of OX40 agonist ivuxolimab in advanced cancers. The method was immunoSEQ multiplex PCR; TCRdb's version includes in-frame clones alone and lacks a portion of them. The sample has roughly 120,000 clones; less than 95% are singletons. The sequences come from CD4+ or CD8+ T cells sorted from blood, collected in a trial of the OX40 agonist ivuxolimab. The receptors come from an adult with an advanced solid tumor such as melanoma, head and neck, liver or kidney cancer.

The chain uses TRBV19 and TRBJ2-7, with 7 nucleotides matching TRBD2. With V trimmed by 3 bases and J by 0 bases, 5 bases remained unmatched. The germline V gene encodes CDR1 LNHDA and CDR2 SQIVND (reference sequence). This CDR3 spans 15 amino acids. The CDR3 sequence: CASSIGGTISYEQYF. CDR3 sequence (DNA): TGTGCCAGTAGTATCGGTGGGACTATCTCCTACGAGCAGTACTTC.

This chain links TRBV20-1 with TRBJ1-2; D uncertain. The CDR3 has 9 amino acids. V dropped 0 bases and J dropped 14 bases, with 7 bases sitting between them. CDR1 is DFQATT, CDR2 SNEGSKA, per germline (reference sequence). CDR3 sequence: CSAREGGTF. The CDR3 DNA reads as TGCAGTGCTAGAGAGGGAGGGACCTTC.

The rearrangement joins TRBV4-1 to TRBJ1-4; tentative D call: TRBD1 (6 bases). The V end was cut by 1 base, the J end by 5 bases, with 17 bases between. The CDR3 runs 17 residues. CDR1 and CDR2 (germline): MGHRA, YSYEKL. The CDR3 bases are TGCGCCAGCAGCCAAGGAAGGGGGGGGGACGGGAATGAAAAACTGTTTTTT. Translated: CASSQGRGGDGNEKLFF.

The CDR3, as DNA: TGTGCCAGCTCACAACGGGACAGTTACAATAGCAATCAGCCCCAGCATTTT. This sequence encodes CASSQRDSYNSNQPQHF. V usage is TRBV18 and J usage is TRBJ1-5, with 7 bases fitting TRBD1. Germline V CDR1 and CDR2: KGHSH, LQKENI. Trimming took 4 bases from V and 0 from J; bases not matched to a gene: 9. There are 17 residues in the CDR3.

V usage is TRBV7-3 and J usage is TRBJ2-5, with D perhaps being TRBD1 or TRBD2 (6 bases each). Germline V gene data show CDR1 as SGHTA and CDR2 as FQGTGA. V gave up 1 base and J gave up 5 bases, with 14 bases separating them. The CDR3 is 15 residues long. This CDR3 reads CASSLSGGQGETQYF. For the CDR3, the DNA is TGTGCCAGCAGCTTAAGTGGGGGGCAGGGGGAGACCCAGTACTTC.

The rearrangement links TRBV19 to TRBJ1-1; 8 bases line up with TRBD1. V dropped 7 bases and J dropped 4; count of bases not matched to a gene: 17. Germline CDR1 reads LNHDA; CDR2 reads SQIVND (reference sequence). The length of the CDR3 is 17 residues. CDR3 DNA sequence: TGTGCCAGTACCGATTCACTGACAGGGGTGGGGACCACTGAAGCTTTCTTT. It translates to CASTDSLTGVGTTEAFF. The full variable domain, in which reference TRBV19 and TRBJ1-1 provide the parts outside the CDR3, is DGGITQSPKYLFRKEGQNVTLSCEQNLNHDAMYWYRQDPGQGLRLIYYSQIVNDFQKGDIAEGYSVSREKKESFPLTVTSAQKNPTAFYLCASTDSLTGVGTTEAFFGQGTRLTVV.

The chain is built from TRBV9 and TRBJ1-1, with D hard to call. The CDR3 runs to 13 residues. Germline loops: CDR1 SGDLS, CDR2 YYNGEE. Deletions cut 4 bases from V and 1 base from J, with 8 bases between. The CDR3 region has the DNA TGTGCCAGCAGCCTTCGGACGAACACTGAAGCTTTCTTT. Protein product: CASSLRTNTEAFF.